The 5 T cell receptor beta chains reported below all come from one sample, sequenced in a study of type 1 and type 2 diabetes patients. Amplification started from genomic DNA. A primer set of 30 forward and 13 reverse primers amplified the CDR3. TCRdb re-called the multiplex PCR reads with MiXCR, one entry per CDR3 protein. The table has fewer than 300,000 distinct CDR3 sequences, around 47% seen once; the top ten hold approximately 13%. The sample was peripheral blood mononuclear cells (PBMCs). The origin of the receptors is a man aged 18 to 29 with type 2 diabetes.

The chain recombines TRBV15 with TRBJ2-5, with D possibly TRBD2 on 5 matching bases. V was cut by 8 bases and J by 5 bases, with 18 bases left in between. CDR1 is LNHNV, CDR2 YYDKDF, per germline (reference sequence). The CDR3 spans 14 residues. CDR3 residues: CATGPRGQGETQYF. CDR3 nucleotide sequence: TGTGCCACCGGCCCGCGAGGGCAAGGGGAGACCCAGTACTTC. Supplemented by reference TRBV15 and TRBJ2-5, the full variable domain reads DAMVIQNPRYQVTQFGKPVTLSCSQTLNHNVMYWYQQKSSQAPKLLFHYYDKDFNNEADTPDNFQSRRPNTSFCFLDIRSPGLGDTAMYLCATGPRGQGETQYFGPGTRLLVL.

This chain connects TRBV2 to TRBJ2-3; TRBD1 might be the D (5 bases). This CDR3 has 15 residues. Germline assignment: CDR1 SNHLY and CDR2 FYNNEI. V lost 8 bases and J 2 bases, leaving 17 bases between the germline ends. CDR3 loop: CASGSWGVDTDTQYF. The CDR3 DNA reads as TGTGCCAGCGGGTCGTGGGGCGTCGACACAGATACGCAGTATTTT.

This chain links TRBV7-6 with TRBJ2-1, with a possible D match to TRBD2 (5 bases). Germline assignment: CDR1 SGHVS and CDR2 FNYEAQ. V lost 5 bases and J 1 base, leaving 15 bases between the germline ends. The CDR3 runs to 16 residues. CDR3 amino acids: CASSPVLRGSYNEQFF. The CDR3 coding sequence is TGTGCCAGCAGCCCCGTTCTAAGAGGGTCCTACAATGAGCAGTTCTTC.

This clonotype appeared once. The chain links TRBV2 to TRBJ2-1; the D gene is possibly TRBD1 (5 bases). Germline-derived CDR1 and CDR2 are SNHLY and FYNNEI. V lost 8 bases to trimming and J lost 4 bases, with 9 bases between them. CDR3 size: 12 residues. The CDR3 DNA sequence: TGTGCCAGCGGCCCAGGGTACAATGAGCAGTTCTTC. Amino acids: CASGPGYNEQFF.

CDR3 DNA sequence: TGTGCCAGCAGTTTATCCAGGGGGCTAGCGGTAAACTACGAGCAGTACTTC. Protein: CASSLSRGLAVNYEQYF. The chain links TRBV27 to TRBJ2-7; D may be TRBD1 (8 bases). Trimming cost V 0 bases and J 3 bases, with 18 bases left between them. The CDR3 extends over 17 amino acids. Germline V gene lookup returns CDR1 MNHEY and CDR2 SMNVEV (reference sequence).